The source of this T cell receptor (beta chain) is a study of shared clonotypes between healthy human individuals. Measured with immunoSEQ multiplex PCR; TCRdb has only the in-frame clones, and not every one. This table has about a million clones, about three quarters appearing once. The sequencing sample was made of memory CD4+ T cells sorted from blood. Subset indicated: CD45RA-negative fraction. The sequence came from a man younger than 35 in good health.

CDR3 nucleotides: TGTGCCAGCAGCGGACAGGGGGCTAATCAGCCCCAGCATTTT. The encoded protein is CASSGQGANQPQHF. The chain couples TRBV7-2 to TRBJ1-5, with 11 bases matching TRBD1. V shed 5 bases and J 4 bases; nucleotides not matched to a gene: 1. CDR1 is SGHTA and CDR2 is FQGNSA in the germline V gene. The CDR3 is 14 residues long.